This T cell receptor beta chain emerged from a study of shared T cell receptors in the human thymus. Per the germline V gene, CDR1 is LNHNV and CDR2 is YYDKDF (reference sequence). Germline trimming cut 6 bases from V and 0 bases from J; bases unmatched to any gene: 11. The CDR3 totals 17 residues. TCRdb's copy holds only in-frame clones and misses some; the assay was immunoSEQ multiplex PCR. The data show about 660,000 clones, 85% to 90% seen once. These data were likewise used in another study, on human thymus T cells. That paper adds: The people who donated were healthy Finnish babies having corrective surgery for congenital heart defects. Corrective heart surgery yielded resections, and these provided the thymus tissue.

The chain carries TRBV15 and TRBJ1-2; TRBD1 matches 9 bases. The sequencing sample was made of thymocytes. This TCR came from a boy under two years old with a congenital heart defect. The CDR3 protein is CATRTPGQGGTNYGYTF. CDR3 coding DNA: TGTGCCACCAGGACCCCGGGACAGGGAGGGACTAACTATGGCTACACCTTC.